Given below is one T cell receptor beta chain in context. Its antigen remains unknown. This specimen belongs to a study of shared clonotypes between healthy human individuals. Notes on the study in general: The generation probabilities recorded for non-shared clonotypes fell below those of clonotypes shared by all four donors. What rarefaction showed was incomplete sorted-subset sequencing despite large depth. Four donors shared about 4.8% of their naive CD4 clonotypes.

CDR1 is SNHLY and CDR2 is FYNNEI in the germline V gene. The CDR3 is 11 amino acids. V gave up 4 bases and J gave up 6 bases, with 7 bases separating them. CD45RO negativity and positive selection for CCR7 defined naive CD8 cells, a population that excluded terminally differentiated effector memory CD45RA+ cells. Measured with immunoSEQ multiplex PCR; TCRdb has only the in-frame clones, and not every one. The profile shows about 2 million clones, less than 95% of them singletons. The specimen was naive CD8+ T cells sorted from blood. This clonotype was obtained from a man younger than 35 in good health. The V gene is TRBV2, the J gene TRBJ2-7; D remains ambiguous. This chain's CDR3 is CASSVTGEQYF. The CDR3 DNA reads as TGTGCCAGCAGTGTTACGGGCGAGCAGTACTTC.